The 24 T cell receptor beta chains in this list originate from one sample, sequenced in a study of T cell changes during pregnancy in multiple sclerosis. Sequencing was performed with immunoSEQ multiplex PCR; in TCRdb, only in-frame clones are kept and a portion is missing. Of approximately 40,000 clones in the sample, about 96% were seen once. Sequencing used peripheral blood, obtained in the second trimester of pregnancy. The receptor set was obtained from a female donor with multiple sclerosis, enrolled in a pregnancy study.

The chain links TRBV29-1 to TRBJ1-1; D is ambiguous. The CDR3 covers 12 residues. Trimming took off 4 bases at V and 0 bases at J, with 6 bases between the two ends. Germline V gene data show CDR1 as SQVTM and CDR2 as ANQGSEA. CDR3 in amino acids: CSVVSLNTEAFF. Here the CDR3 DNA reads TGCAGCGTTGTCAGTCTGAACACTGAAGCTTTCTTT. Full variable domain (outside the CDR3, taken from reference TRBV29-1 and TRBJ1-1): SAVISQKPSRDICQRGTSLTIQCQVDSQVTMMFWYRQQPGQSLTLIATANQGSEATYESGFVIDKFPISRPNLTFSTLTVSNMSPEDSSIYLCSVVSLNTEAFFGQGTRLTVV.

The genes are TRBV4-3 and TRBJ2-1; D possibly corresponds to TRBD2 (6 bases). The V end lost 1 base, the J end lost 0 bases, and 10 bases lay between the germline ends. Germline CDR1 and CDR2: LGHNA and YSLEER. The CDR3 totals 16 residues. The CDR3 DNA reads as TGCGCCAGCAGCCAAGGGGCGGGATCCTCCTACAATGAGCAGTTCTTC. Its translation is CASSQGAGSSYNEQFF.

CDR3 coding DNA: TGTGCCAGTACGCCGGACACCTTCTATGGCTACACCTTC. This encodes CASTPDTFYGYTF. The rearrangement joins TRBV19 to TRBJ1-2; D is possibly TRBD1 (5 bases). V lost 7 bases, J lost 4 bases, and 13 bases lay in between. Germline loops: CDR1 LNHDA, CDR2 SQIVND (reference sequence). This CDR3 contains 13 residues.

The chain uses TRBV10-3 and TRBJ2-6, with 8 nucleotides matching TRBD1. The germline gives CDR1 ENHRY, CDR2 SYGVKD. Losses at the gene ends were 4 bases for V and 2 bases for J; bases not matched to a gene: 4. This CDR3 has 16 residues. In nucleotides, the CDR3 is TGTGCCATCAGTGCGGACAGGGCGACTGGGGCCAACGTCCTGACTTTC. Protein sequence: CAISADRATGANVLTF.

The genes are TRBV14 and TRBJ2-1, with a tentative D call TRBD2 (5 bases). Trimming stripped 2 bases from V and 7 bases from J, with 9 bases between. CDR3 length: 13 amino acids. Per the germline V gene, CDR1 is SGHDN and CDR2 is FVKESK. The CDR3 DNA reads TGTGCCAGCAGCCAAACCCGAGGGAATGAGCAGTTCTTC. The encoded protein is CASSQTRGNEQFF.

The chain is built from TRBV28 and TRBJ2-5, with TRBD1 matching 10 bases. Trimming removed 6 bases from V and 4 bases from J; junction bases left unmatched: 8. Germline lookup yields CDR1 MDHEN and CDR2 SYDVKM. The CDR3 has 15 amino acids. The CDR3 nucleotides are TGTGCCAGCAGGCAGGGGGACAGGGGCCGAGAGACCCAGTACTTC. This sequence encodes CASRQGDRGRETQYF.

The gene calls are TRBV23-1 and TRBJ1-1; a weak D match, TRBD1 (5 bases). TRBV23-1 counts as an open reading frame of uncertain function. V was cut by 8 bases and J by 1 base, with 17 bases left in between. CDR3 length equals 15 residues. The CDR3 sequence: CASLRPGSRNTEAFF. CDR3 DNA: TGCGCCAGCCTCCGTCCAGGGTCGAGGAACACTGAAGCTTTCTTT.

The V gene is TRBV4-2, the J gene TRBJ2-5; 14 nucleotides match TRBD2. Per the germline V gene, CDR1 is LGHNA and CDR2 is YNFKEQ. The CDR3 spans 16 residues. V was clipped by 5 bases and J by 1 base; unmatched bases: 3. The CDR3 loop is CASSAGLAGVQETQYF. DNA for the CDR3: TGTGCCAGCAGCGCGGGACTAGCGGGGGTCCAAGAGACCCAGTACTTC.

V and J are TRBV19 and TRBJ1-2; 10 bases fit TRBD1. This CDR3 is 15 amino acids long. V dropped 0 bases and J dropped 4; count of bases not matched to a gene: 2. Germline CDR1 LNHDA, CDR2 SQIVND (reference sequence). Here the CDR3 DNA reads TGTGCCAGTAGTATAGAGGGACAGGGGATCTATGGCTACACCTTC. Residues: CASSIEGQGIYGYTF.

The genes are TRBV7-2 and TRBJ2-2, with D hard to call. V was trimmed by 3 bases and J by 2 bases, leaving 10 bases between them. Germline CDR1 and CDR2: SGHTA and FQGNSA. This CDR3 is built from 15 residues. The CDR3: CASSFRSPNTGELFF. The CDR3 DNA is TGTGCCAGCAGCTTTAGATCACCAAACACCGGGGAGCTGTTTTTT.

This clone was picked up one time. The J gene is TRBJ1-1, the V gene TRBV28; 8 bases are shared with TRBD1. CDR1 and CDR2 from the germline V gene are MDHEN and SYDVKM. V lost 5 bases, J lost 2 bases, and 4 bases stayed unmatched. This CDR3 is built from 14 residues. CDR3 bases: TGTGCCAGCAGTATCGGACAGGGTAACACTGAAGCTTTCTTT. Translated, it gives CASSIGQGNTEAFF.

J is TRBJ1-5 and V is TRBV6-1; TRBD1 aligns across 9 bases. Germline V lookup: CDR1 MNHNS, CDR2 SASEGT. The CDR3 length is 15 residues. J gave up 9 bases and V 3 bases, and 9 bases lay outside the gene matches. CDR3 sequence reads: CASSDNTGGGRPQHF. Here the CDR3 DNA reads TGTGCCAGCAGTGATAACACAGGGGGCGGGCGGCCCCAGCATTTT.

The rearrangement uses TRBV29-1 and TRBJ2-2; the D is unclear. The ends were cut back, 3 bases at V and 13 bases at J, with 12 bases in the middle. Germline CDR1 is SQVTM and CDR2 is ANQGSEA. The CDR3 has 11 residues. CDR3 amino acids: CSVEGSGWLFF. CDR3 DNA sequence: TGCAGCGTTGAGGGCAGTGGCTGGCTGTTTTTT.

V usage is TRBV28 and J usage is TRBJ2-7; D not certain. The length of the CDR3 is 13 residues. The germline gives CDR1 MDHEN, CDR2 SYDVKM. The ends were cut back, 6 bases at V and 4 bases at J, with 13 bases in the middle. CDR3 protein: CASRPSGIYEQYF. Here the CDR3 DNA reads TGTGCCAGCAGGCCATCGGGTATTTACGAGCAGTACTTC.

The CDR3 sequence is CASSLEWAGQSSYEQYF. DNA of the CDR3: TGTGCCAGCAGCTTGGAATGGGCAGGGCAAAGCTCCTACGAGCAGTACTTC. V and J are TRBV5-5 and TRBJ2-7; tentative D call: TRBD1 (5 bases). This CDR3 region has 17 residues. Trimming took 0 bases from V and 0 from J, leaving 16 bases between them. Germline CDR1 SGHKS, CDR2 YYEKEE (reference sequence).

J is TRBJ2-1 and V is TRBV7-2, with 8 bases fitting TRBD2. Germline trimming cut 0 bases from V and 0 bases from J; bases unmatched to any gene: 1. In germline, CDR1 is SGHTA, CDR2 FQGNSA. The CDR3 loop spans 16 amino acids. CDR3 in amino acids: CASSLAAGGSYNEQFF. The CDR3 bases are TGTGCCAGCAGCTTAGCGGCGGGGGGCTCCTACAATGAGCAGTTCTTC.

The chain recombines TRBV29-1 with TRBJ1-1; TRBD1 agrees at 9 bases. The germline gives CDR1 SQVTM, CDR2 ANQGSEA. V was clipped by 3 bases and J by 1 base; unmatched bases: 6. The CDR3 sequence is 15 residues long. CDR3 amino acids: CSVDRTGATNTEAFF. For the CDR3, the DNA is TGCAGCGTTGATAGGACAGGGGCCACGAACACTGAAGCTTTCTTT.

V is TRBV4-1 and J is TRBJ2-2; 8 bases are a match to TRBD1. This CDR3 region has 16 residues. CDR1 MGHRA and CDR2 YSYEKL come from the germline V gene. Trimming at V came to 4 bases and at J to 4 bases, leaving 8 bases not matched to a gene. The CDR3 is CASSRRTGTFTGELFF. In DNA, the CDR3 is TGCGCCAGCAGCCGCCGGACAGGGACCTTCACCGGGGAGCTGTTTTTT.

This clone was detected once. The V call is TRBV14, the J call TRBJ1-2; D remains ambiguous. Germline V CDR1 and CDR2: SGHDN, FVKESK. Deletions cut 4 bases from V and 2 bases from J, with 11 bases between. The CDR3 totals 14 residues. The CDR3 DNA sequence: TGTGCCAGCAGCCCCCGTCTCGGGAACTATGGCTACACCTTC. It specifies CASSPRLGNYGYTF.

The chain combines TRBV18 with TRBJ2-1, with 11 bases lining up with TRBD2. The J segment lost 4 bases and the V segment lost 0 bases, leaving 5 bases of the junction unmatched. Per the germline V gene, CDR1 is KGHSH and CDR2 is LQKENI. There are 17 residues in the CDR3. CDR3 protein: CASSPPLAGGPYNEQFF. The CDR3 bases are TGTGCCAGCTCACCACCGTTAGCGGGGGGGCCGTACAATGAGCAGTTCTTC.

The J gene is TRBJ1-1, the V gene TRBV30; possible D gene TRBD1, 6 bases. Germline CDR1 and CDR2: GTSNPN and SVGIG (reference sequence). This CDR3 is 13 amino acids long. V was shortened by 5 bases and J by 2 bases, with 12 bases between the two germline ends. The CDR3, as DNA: TGTGCCTGGTCGACAGGCACTAACACTGAAGCTTTCTTT. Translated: CAWSTGTNTEAFF.

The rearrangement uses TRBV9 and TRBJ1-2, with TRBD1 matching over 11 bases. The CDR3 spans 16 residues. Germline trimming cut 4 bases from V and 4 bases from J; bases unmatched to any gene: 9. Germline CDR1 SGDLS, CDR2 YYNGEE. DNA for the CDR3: TGTGCCAGCAGCTGGGCCGGGACAGGGGGGCCCTATGGCTACACCTTC. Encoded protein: CASSWAGTGGPYGYTF.

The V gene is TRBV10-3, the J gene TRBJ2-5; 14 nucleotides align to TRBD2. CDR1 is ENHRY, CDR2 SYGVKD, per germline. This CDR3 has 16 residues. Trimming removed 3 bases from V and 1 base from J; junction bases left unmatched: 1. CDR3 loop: CAISDGTSGSQETQYF. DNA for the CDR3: TGTGCCATCAGTGACGGGACTAGCGGGAGCCAAGAGACCCAGTACTTC.

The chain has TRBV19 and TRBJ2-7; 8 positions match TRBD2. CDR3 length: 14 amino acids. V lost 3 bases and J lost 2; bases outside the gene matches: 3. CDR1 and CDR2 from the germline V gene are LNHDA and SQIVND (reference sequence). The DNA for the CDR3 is TGTGCCAGTAGTATTAGCGGGGTTACCTACGAGCAGTACTTC. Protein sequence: CASSISGVTYEQYF.